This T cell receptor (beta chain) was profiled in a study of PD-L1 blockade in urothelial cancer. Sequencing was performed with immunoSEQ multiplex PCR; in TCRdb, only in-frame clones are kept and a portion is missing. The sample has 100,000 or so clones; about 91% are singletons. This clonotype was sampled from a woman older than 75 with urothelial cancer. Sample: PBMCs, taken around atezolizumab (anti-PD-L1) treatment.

The CDR3 DNA follows: TGTGCCAGCAGTTTAGGGGGACTCCTCTATGGCTACACCTTC. Translation: CASSLGGLLYGYTF. The J gene is TRBJ1-2, the V gene TRBV28; TRBD1 is a possible D gene (5 bases). The V end was cut by 2 bases, the J end by 4 bases, with 11 bases between. This CDR3 has 14 amino acids. Germline V gene data show CDR1 as MDHEN and CDR2 as SYDVKM.